This entry lists 21 T cell receptor beta chains sequenced from one sample in a study of control samples from healthy donors and cancer patients. The data were produced by immunoSEQ multiplex PCR, yet TCRdb's version contains in-frame clones alone and is incomplete. The table shows roughly 64,000 clones, with roughly nine tenths occurring only once. Sequenced: PBMCs. Source of these receptors: a woman aged 45-59 years with colorectal cancer.

As for this clone: Sequence at one end of the junction differs from germline and may be a read error. This chain connects TRBV5-1 to TRBJ1-4; weak D call: TRBD1 (5 bases). CDR1 SGHRS and CDR2 YFSETQ come from the germline V gene. This CDR3 has 14 residues. In nucleotides, the CDR3 is TGCGCCAGCAGCGCCGACAGCGAACCTTGGATGCTGCTTTTT. Translated, it gives CASSADSEPWMLLF.

This rearrangement joins TRBV18 to TRBJ2-1; 9 bases agree with TRBD2. This CDR3 comprises 17 residues. The germline CDR1 and CDR2 sequences are KGHSH and LQKENI. The ends lost 2 bases at V and 3 bases at J; junction bases unmatched: 8. The CDR3 spells CASSPLVAGDSYNEQFF. CDR3 coding DNA: TGTGCCAGCTCACCATTAGTAGCGGGAGACAGCTACAATGAGCAGTTCTTC.

The chain has TRBV5-1 and TRBJ1-4; the D gene is possibly TRBD1 (5 bases). V lost 2 bases, J lost 1 base, and 18 bases lay in between. Germline assignment: CDR1 SGHRS and CDR2 YFSETQ. The CDR3 totals 18 residues. As DNA, the CDR3 is TGCGCCAGCAGCTTAAACCCCTCCGGGGACCAAACTAATGAAAAACTGTTTTTT. Translation: CASSLNPSGDQTNEKLFF.

CDR3 DNA sequence: TGTGCCAGCAGCCCCGGACCCCAGGGGATGACAGATACGCAGTATTTT. Its protein product is CASSPGPQGMTDTQYF. This sequence joins TRBV5-5 and TRBJ2-3; tentative D call: TRBD1 (6 bases). CDR1 is SGHKS, CDR2 YYEKEE, per germline (reference sequence). The ends were cut back, 4 bases at V and 3 bases at J, with 18 bases in the middle. CDR3 length: 16 residues.

This clone was recorded a few times. The V gene is TRBV7-8, the J gene TRBJ2-1; no definite D call. V was shortened by 5 bases and J by 15 bases, with 14 bases between the two germline ends. CDR1 SGHVS and CDR2 FQNEAQ come from the germline V gene. The CDR3 is 11 residues long. In DNA form, the CDR3 reads TGTGCCAGCAGCCGATCCGTCCGCCCGTTCTTC. Its protein is CASSRSVRPFF.

The chain recombines TRBV27 with TRBJ1-5, with D unclear. This CDR3 spans 15 amino acids. The V end was cut by 6 bases, the J end by 4 bases, with 16 bases between. The germline V gene has CDR1 MNHEY and CDR2 SMNVEV (reference sequence). CDR3 loop: CASSQNTAGNQPQHF. The CDR3 nucleotides read TGTGCCAGCAGCCAAAACACCGCTGGGAATCAGCCCCAGCATTTT.

This chain connects TRBV7-2 to TRBJ2-7; 8 bases agree with TRBD2. Losses at the gene ends were 0 bases for V and 0 bases for J; bases not matched to a gene: 4. This CDR3 has 16 residues. Germline assignment: CDR1 SGHTA and CDR2 FQGNSA. The CDR3 nucleotides read TGTGCCAGCAGCTTAGCGGGCGGGGGGCACTCCTACGAGCAGTACTTC. Protein: CASSLAGGGHSYEQYF.

The chain is built from TRBV2 and TRBJ2-5; D is uncertain. Germline V gene data show CDR1 as SNHLY and CDR2 as FYNNEI. The V end was cut by 4 bases, the J end by 5 bases, with 8 bases between. The CDR3 consists of 12 residues. The CDR3 DNA follows: TGTGCCAGCAGTGTGTCACGGGAGACCCAGTACTTC. Translation: CASSVSRETQYF.

The rearrangement links TRBV27 to TRBJ1-5; D gene unclear. V was trimmed by 0 bases and J by 7 bases, leaving 7 bases between them. Germline V CDR1 and CDR2: MNHEY, SMNVEV (reference sequence). The CDR3 has 13 residues. CDR3 bases: TGTGCCAGCAGTTTATCCCGACGGCAGCCCCAGCATTTT. Protein: CASSLSRRQPQHF.

The chain recombines TRBV27 with TRBJ2-6, with D perhaps matching TRBD2 (6 bases). The CDR3 spans 17 residues. The germline CDR1 and CDR2 sequences are MNHEY and SMNVEV (reference sequence). Trimming pared 3 bases from V and 0 bases from J, leaving 12 bases between. The CDR3 sequence is CASSFRRGSSGANVLTF. The CDR3 DNA sequence: TGTGCCAGCAGTTTCCGCCGGGGGAGCTCTGGGGCCAACGTCCTGACTTTC. The variable domain in full, with the rest retrieved from reference TRBV27 and TRBJ2-6, is EAQVTQNPRYLITVTGKKLTVTCSQNMNHEYMSWYRQDPGLGLRQIYYSMNVEVTDKGDVPEGYKVSRKEKRNFPLILESPSPNQTSLYFCASSFRRGSSGANVLTFGAGSRLTVL.

The CDR3 DNA is TGTGCCAGCTACTCCCGACAGGGTTTTTCTGGAAACACCATATATTTT. This gives the protein CASYSRQGFSGNTIYF. The chain couples TRBV18 to TRBJ1-3, with 7 bases lining up with TRBD1. V lost 7 bases and J lost 1; bases outside the gene matches: 10. CDR3 length equals 16 residues. CDR1 is KGHSH and CDR2 is LQKENI in the germline V gene.

This chain joins TRBV28 and TRBJ2-5, with TRBD2 identical over 8 bases. The germline gives CDR1 MDHEN, CDR2 SYDVKM. The length of the CDR3 is 13 residues. V lost 7 bases and J lost 5; bases outside the gene matches: 6. The CDR3: CASTPGGAETQYF. In nucleotides, the CDR3 is TGTGCCAGCACACCCGGGGGGGCCGAGACCCAGTACTTC.

The chain uses TRBV11-1 and TRBJ2-3; 11 positions match TRBD2. V gave up 3 bases and J gave up 5 bases; unmatched junction bases: 4. This CDR3 is 15 amino acids long. Germline CDR1 is SGHAT and CDR2 is FQDESV (reference sequence). The CDR3 reads CASSLLAGGRDTQYF. CDR3 in DNA: TGTGCCAGCAGCTTGTTAGCGGGGGGGCGAGATACGCAGTATTTT.

The rearrangement links TRBV7-9 to TRBJ1-1; D gene ambiguous. This CDR3 comprises 14 residues. Germline CDR1 is SEHNR and CDR2 is FQNEAQ (reference sequence). V lost 1 base and J 1 base, leaving 7 bases between the germline ends. Here the CDR3 reads CASSLVNRNTEAFF. CDR3 DNA: TGTGCCAGCAGCTTAGTAAACAGGAACACTGAAGCTTTCTTT.

This rearrangement joins TRBV7-8 to TRBJ1-2; unclear D gene. Germline V gene sequence: CDR1 SGHVS, CDR2 FQNEAQ. The CDR3 spans 17 residues. Trimming took off 1 base at V and 0 bases at J, with 15 bases between the two ends. CDR3 DNA sequence: TGTGCCAGCAGCTTAGTAGTCGGTGGCAGATCTAACTATGGCTACACCTTC. Residues: CASSLVVGGRSNYGYTF.

The count of this clone is one. The DNA for the CDR3 is TGTGCCAGCAGCGAGGGGGCCGGGGAGCTGTTTTTT. It encodes CASSEGAGELFF. The chain is built from TRBV7-9 and TRBJ2-2; maybe TRBD1 (6 bases). CDR1 and CDR2 from the germline V gene are SEHNR and FQNEAQ (reference sequence). The CDR3 consists of 12 residues. The germline V and J ends were trimmed by 5 bases and 6 bases, with 7 bases remaining between them. The full variable domain, rest sourced from reference TRBV7-9 and TRBJ2-2, is DTGVSQNPRHKITKRGQNVTFRCDPISEHNRLYWYRQTLGQGPEFLTYFQNEAQLEKSRLLSDRFSAERPKGSFSTLEIQRTEQGDSAMYLCASSEGAGELFFGEGSRLTVL.

The rearrangement uses TRBV7-2 and TRBJ2-2; 8 bases match TRBD1. Germline V gene data show CDR1 as SGHTA and CDR2 as FQGNSA. V lost 5 bases, J lost 9 bases, and 11 bases stayed unmatched. CDR3 length: 15 residues. The DNA for the CDR3 is TGTGCCAGCAGCGCATATGGGACAGGCAACCGGGAGCTGTTTTTT. Protein sequence: CASSAYGTGNRELFF.

This chain connects TRBV21-1 to TRBJ2-7. TRBV21-1 corresponds to a pseudogene. The CDR3 spans 15 residues. This CDR3 reads CASSKSSAFSYEQYF. DNA for the CDR3: TGTGCCAGCAGCAAGTCCTCAGCCTTCTCCTACGAGCAGTACTTC.

The chain recombines TRBV6-5 with TRBJ2-1, with D maybe TRBD1 (5 bases). Germline assignment: CDR1 MNHEY and CDR2 SVGAGI. CDR3 length equals 14 residues. Trimming left V 11 bases short and J 0 bases short, with 14 bases between. This chain's CDR3 is CASQEVRSYNEQFF. In DNA form, the CDR3 reads TGTGCCTCACAGGAAGTGCGCTCCTACAATGAGCAGTTCTTC.

The CDR3 region is CASSFSSAYGEQYF. CDR3 coding DNA: TGTGCCAGCAGCTTCTCTAGCGCTTACGGGGAGCAGTACTTC. The rearrangement joins TRBV7-3 to TRBJ2-7; perhaps TRBD2 as D (6 bases). The germline V gene has CDR1 SGHTA and CDR2 FQGTGA. This CDR3 spans 14 amino acids. V shed 3 bases and J shed 7 bases, with 16 bases lying between them.

The CDR3 region is CASSEGTGGTGANVLTF. DNA for the CDR3: TGTGCCAGCAGCGAGGGGACAGGGGGCACTGGGGCCAACGTCCTGACTTTC. The rearrangement links TRBV21-1 to TRBJ2-6; TRBD1 was called by the table and not checked on the DNA. TRBV21-1 is termed a pseudogene. This CDR3 has 17 residues.